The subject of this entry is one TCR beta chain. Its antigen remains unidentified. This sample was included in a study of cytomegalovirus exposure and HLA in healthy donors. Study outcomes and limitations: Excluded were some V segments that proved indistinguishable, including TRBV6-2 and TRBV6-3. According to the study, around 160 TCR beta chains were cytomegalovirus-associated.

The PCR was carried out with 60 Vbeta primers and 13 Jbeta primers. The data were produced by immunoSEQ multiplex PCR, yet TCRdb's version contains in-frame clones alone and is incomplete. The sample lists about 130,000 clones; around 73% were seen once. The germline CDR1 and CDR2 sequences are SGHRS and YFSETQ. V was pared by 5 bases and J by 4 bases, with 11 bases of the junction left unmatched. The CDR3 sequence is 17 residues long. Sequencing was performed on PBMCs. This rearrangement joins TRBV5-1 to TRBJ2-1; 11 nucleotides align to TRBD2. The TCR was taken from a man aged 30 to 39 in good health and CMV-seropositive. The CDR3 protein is CASSFLLGLADYNEQFF. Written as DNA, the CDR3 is TGCGCCAGCAGTTTTCTACTGGGACTAGCGGATTACAATGAGCAGTTCTTC.